A single sample is the source of the 30 T cell receptor beta chains below, sequenced in a study of blood T cell repertoires in COVID-19. TCRdb keeps only in-frame clones here, not all; method: immunoSEQ multiplex PCR. The sample lists 130,000 to 150,000 clones, over 75% seen once, with approximately 8% in the top ten. What was sequenced was peripheral blood. All receptors derive from an older woman with COVID-19, enrolled during active disease.

The rearrangement uses TRBV13 and TRBJ1-5; no definite D call. Germline loops: CDR1 PRHDT, CDR2 FYEKMQ (reference sequence). CDR3 length: 13 residues. The germline V and J ends were trimmed by 3 bases and 10 bases, with 13 bases remaining between them. In nucleotides, the CDR3 is TGTGCCAGCAGCTTTGAACCCTTGGGCCCCCAGCATTTT. Its translation is CASSFEPLGPQHF.

This clone appeared a single time. J is TRBJ2-2 and V is TRBV4-1, with D perhaps matching TRBD1 (5 bases). The germline V gene has CDR1 MGHRA and CDR2 YSYEKL. Trimming removed 1 base at V and 3 bases at J, with 9 bases between. The CDR3 covers 15 residues. CDR3 protein: CASSQADSDTGELFF. CDR3 in DNA: TGCGCCAGCAGCCAAGCCGACAGCGACACCGGGGAGCTGTTTTTT.

The chain carries TRBV27 and TRBJ2-2; TRBD1 might be the D (5 bases). Germline CDR1 and CDR2: MNHEY and SMNVEV (reference sequence). V lost 7 bases and J lost 4, with 19 bases in between. The CDR3 spans 16 residues. CDR3 DNA: TGTGCCAGCACCAGGATAGCAGGGCGCGGCACCGGGGAGCTGTTTTTT. This codes for CASTRIAGRGTGELFF.

The chain has TRBV6-5 and TRBJ1-1; weak D call: TRBD1 (6 bases). In germline, CDR1 is MNHEY, CDR2 SVGAGI. Trimming shortened V by 5 bases and J by 0 bases, and 10 bases separated the two germline ends. CDR3 length: 14 amino acids. The CDR3 sequence: CASSPGTLNTEAFF. DNA of the CDR3: TGTGCCAGCAGTCCCGGGACACTGAACACTGAAGCTTTCTTT.

This clone has more than one count but fewer than ten. The rearrangement uses TRBV5-1 and TRBJ1-3; maybe TRBD1 (5 bases). The CDR3 length is 14 residues. Trimming removed 4 bases from V and 3 bases from J, with 11 bases in between. From germline, CDR1 is SGHRS and CDR2 YFSETQ. CDR3 region: CASSLGTGGNTIYF. The DNA of the CDR3 is TGCGCCAGCAGCCTAGGGACTGGTGGAAACACCATATATTTT.

This chain joins TRBV5-1 and TRBJ2-2; 8 bases align to TRBD2. The CDR3 loop spans 16 amino acids. Trimming cost V 4 bases and J 6 bases; bases outside gene matches: 11. Germline V gene lookup returns CDR1 SGHRS and CDR2 YFSETQ. CDR3 in amino acids: CASSTRSGGIPGELFF. Written as DNA, the CDR3 is TGCGCCAGCAGCACTCGCAGCGGGGGAATCCCCGGGGAGCTGTTTTTT.

This clone was recorded a few times. The chain employs TRBV5-8 and TRBJ2-7; 8 positions agree with TRBD1. The CDR3 covers 15 residues. Germline trimming cut 4 bases from V and 0 bases from J; bases unmatched to any gene: 6. Germline V gene lookup returns CDR1 SGHTS and CDR2 YDEGEE. The CDR3 protein is CASSAGQGLSYEQYF. The CDR3, as DNA: TGTGCCAGCAGCGCAGGACAGGGACTCTCCTACGAGCAGTACTTC.

The J gene is TRBJ2-7, the V gene TRBV6-1, with 11 bases fitting TRBD1. This CDR3 contains 17 residues. V gave up 1 base and J gave up 3 bases; unmatched junction bases: 8. Germline V gene data show CDR1 as MNHNS and CDR2 as SASEGT. CDR3 sequence (DNA): TGTGCCAGCAGTGAAGAAAGGACAGGGGGCTTCGGCTACGAGCAGTACTTC. Translation gives CASSEERTGGFGYEQYF.

In DNA form, the CDR3 reads TGTGCCAGTAGTATAGGTTCTACCGGGTCAAGCGCAGATACGCAGTATTTT. Residues: CASSIGSTGSSADTQYF. The chain combines TRBV19 with TRBJ2-3; no firm D call. Germline loops: CDR1 LNHDA, CDR2 SQIVND (reference sequence). V lost 1 base, J lost 4 bases, and 18 bases lay in between. This CDR3 has 17 residues.

This clone was detected once. CDR3 DNA sequence: TGTGCCAGCAGCCCGTACCCAGGGTATGAGCAGTACTTC. This codes for CASSPYPGYEQYF. The chain employs TRBV28 and TRBJ2-7, with D possibly TRBD1 on 5 matching bases. The V gene lost 6 bases and the J gene lost 7 bases, with 16 bases spanning the gap. Per the germline V gene, CDR1 is MDHEN and CDR2 is SYDVKM. CDR3 length equals 13 residues.

V is TRBV4-3 and J is TRBJ1-2; TRBD1 is a possible D gene (5 bases). Trimming shortened V by 3 bases and J by 5 bases, and 10 bases separated the two germline ends. The germline V gene encodes CDR1 LGHNA and CDR2 YSLEER. The CDR3 totals 13 residues. This CDR3 is CASSHLDSYGYTF. As DNA, the CDR3 is TGCGCCAGCAGCCACCTCGACAGTTATGGCTACACCTTC.

This rearrangement joins TRBV23-1 to TRBJ1-3; D gene uncertain. TRBV23-1 is sorted into the ORF group, with uncertain function. Trimming took off 2 bases at V and 0 bases at J, with 11 bases between the two ends. There are 16 residues in the CDR3. CDR3 sequence reads: CASSQPLYDSGNTIYF. As DNA, the CDR3 is TGCGCCAGCAGTCAACCACTTTACGACTCTGGAAACACCATATATTTT.

The chain carries TRBV19 and TRBJ1-5; D is unresolved. The CDR3 has 11 amino acids. The germline V gene encodes CDR1 LNHDA and CDR2 SQIVND (reference sequence). V dropped 5 bases and J dropped 5 bases, with 4 bases sitting between them. CDR3 sequence reads: CASSSDQPQHF. Written as DNA, the CDR3 is TGTGCCAGTAGTTCAGATCAGCCCCAGCATTTT.

The chain joins TRBV5-4 to TRBJ2-3; 8 bases fit TRBD2. The CDR3 sequence is 16 residues long. Looked up from germline, CDR1 is SGHNT and CDR2 is YYREEE (reference sequence). J lost 2 bases, V lost 3 bases, and 8 bases had no gene match. CDR3: CASSSLRGGLTDTQYF. In nucleotides, the CDR3 is TGTGCCAGCAGCTCCCTTCGGGGGGGGCTCACAGATACGCAGTATTTT. Using reference TRBV5-4 and TRBJ2-3 for the parts outside the CDR3, the full variable domain is ETGVTQSPTHLIKTRGQQVTLRCSSQSGHNTVSWYQQALGQGPQFIFQYYREEENGRGNFPPRFSGLQFPNYSSELNVNALELDDSALYLCASSSLRGGLTDTQYFGPGTRLTVL.

The CDR3 DNA reads as TGTGCCAGCAGCTTCAGCCAGGTTCCCACCGGGGAGCTGTTTTTT. Protein product: CASSFSQVPTGELFF. This chain links TRBV5-4 with TRBJ2-2; D ambiguous. Germline V gene sequence: CDR1 SGHNT, CDR2 YYREEE (reference sequence). CDR3 length: 15 amino acids. Deletions cut 2 bases from V and 4 bases from J, with 12 bases between.

The rearrangement uses TRBV19 and TRBJ1-1; 8 positions match TRBD1. Germline loops: CDR1 LNHDA, CDR2 SQIVND (reference sequence). The CDR3 sequence is 13 residues long. J was trimmed by 11 bases and V by 5 bases; bases with no gene match: 10. This CDR3 is CASSPTGVHSAFF. The CDR3 DNA reads as TGTGCCAGTAGTCCGACAGGGGTCCACTCTGCTTTCTTT.

The chain has TRBV20-1 and TRBJ2-3; a possible D gene is TRBD1 (6 bases). Germline values: CDR1 DFQATT, CDR2 SNEGSKA (reference sequence). There are 15 residues in the CDR3. Trimming stripped 3 bases from V and 0 bases from J, with 13 bases between. CDR3 sequence (DNA): TGCAGTGCTAGTAGGGGGACCACGAGCACAGATACGCAGTATTTT. This codes for CSASRGTTSTDTQYF.

The chain couples TRBV10-2 to TRBJ1-3; no clear D gene. Germline loops: CDR1 WSHSY, CDR2 SAAADI. The CDR3 is made up of 15 amino acids. Trimming stripped 2 bases from V and 4 bases from J, with 12 bases between. The CDR3, as DNA: TGCGCCAGCAGTGAGGGGCAAGCCTTGGGAAACACCATATATTTT. This gives the protein CASSEGQALGNTIYF.

This chain joins TRBV20-1 and TRBJ1-2; TRBD1 aligns across 9 bases. The CDR3 loop spans 14 amino acids. CDR1 and CDR2 (germline): DFQATT, SNEGSKA (reference sequence). After removal of 3 bases from V and 6 bases from J, the junction contained 8 bases not matched to a gene. The DNA of the CDR3 is TGCAGTGCTAGTGGCACAGGGGGCTCGCATGGCTACACCTTC. Residues: CSASGTGGSHGYTF.

Only a few counts were recorded for this clone. The chain uses TRBV7-2 and TRBJ2-1; D unclear. CDR1 is SGHTA and CDR2 is FQGNSA in the germline V gene. CDR3 size: 14 residues. The V end lost 5 bases, the J end lost 6 bases, and 14 bases lay between the germline ends. In nucleotides, the CDR3 is TGTGCCAGCAGCAGCGTTACAATACCCAATGAGCAGTTCTTC. Residues: CASSSVTIPNEQFF. Combining the CDR3 with reference TRBV7-2 and TRBJ2-1 gives the whole variable domain GAGVSQSPSNKVTEKGKDVELRCDPISGHTALYWYRQSLGQGLEFLIYFQGNSAPDKSGLPSDRFSAERTGGSVSTLTIQRTQQEDSAVYLCASSSVTIPNEQFFGPGTRLTVL.

V gene TRBV5-1 combines with J gene TRBJ1-2; D might be TRBD1 (6 bases). Germline lookup yields CDR1 SGHRS and CDR2 YFSETQ. Trimming pared 3 bases from V and 7 bases from J, leaving 13 bases between. The CDR3 is made up of 13 amino acids. CDR3 DNA sequence: TGCGCCAGCAGCTCCGGACAGTCAGGTGGCTACACCTTC. Protein: CASSSGQSGGYTF.

The gene calls are TRBV2 and TRBJ1-2, with unresolved D. There are 12 residues in the CDR3. Germline loops: CDR1 SNHLY, CDR2 FYNNEI. The ends were cut back, 4 bases at V and 8 bases at J, with 11 bases in the middle. CDR3 sequence: CASSAGVRGYTF. The CDR3, as DNA: TGTGCCAGCAGTGCCGGGGTAAGAGGCTACACCTTC.

This clone was seen more than once but under ten times. V and J are TRBV7-9 and TRBJ1-1; maybe TRBD1 (6 bases). Germline CDR1 reads SEHNR; CDR2 reads FQNEAQ (reference sequence). The length of the CDR3 is 16 residues. V lost 0 bases and J 1 base, leaving 12 bases between the germline ends. CDR3 sequence (DNA): TGTGCCAGCAGCTTAGCGGACAGTAACCAGAACACTGAAGCTTTCTTT. It codes for CASSLADSNQNTEAFF.

The V call is TRBV5-1, the J call TRBJ1-1; D might be TRBD1 (6 bases). V was shortened by 3 bases and J by 5 bases, with 11 bases between the two germline ends. Germline V gene sequence: CDR1 SGHRS, CDR2 YFSETQ. This CDR3 comprises 13 residues. CDR3: CASSSGVRTEAFF. The CDR3 DNA reads as TGCGCCAGCAGCTCAGGGGTAAGAACTGAAGCTTTCTTT.

The rearrangement uses TRBV4-2 and TRBJ2-1; a weak D match, TRBD2 (6 bases). The germline gives CDR1 LGHNA, CDR2 YNFKEQ. V lost 2 bases to trimming and J lost 8 bases, with 22 bases between them. The CDR3 totals 17 residues. CDR3 in DNA: TGTGCCAGCAGCCAATCGCTAGCGTGGGCTGGTAGCGATGAGCAGTTCTTC. Its protein product is CASSQSLAWAGSDEQFF.

This chain uses TRBV7-2 with TRBJ2-1, with D possibly matching TRBD1 (6 bases). Per the germline V gene, CDR1 is SGHTA and CDR2 is FQGNSA. The length of the CDR3 is 14 residues. V was pared by 5 bases and J by 4 bases, with 12 bases between. The CDR3 is CASSLTTGYNEQFF. CDR3 nucleotide sequence: TGTGCCAGCAGCCTAACGACAGGTTACAATGAGCAGTTCTTC.

V gene TRBV28 combines with J gene TRBJ1-5, with 7 bases lining up with TRBD1. With V trimmed by 1 base and J by 4 bases, 16 bases remained unmatched. The CDR3 consists of 19 residues. Germline V CDR1 and CDR2: MDHEN, SYDVKM. The CDR3 DNA follows: TGTGCCAGCAGTTTATTAACGGACGGAGGGGGCGGTTTGAATCAGCCCCAGCATTTT. This encodes CASSLLTDGGGGLNQPQHF.

This rearrangement joins TRBV6-1 to TRBJ1-1; D may be TRBD1 (5 bases). The CDR3 is made up of 18 amino acids. Germline assignment: CDR1 MNHNS and CDR2 SASEGT. The V end lost 2 bases, the J end lost 0 bases, and 19 bases lay between the germline ends. The CDR3 nucleotides read TGTGCCAGCAGTGAAAAGCAGGGAAAGATCTCGATGAACACTGAAGCTTTCTTT. It yields the protein CASSEKQGKISMNTEAFF.

This clone showed up just once. The J gene is TRBJ1-2, the V gene TRBV19, with no clear D. Germline values: CDR1 LNHDA, CDR2 SQIVND (reference sequence). Trimming left V 1 base short and J 1 base short, with 10 bases between. CDR3 size: 15 residues. The CDR3 bases are TGTGCCAGTAGTATAGGACTTACCCTTAACTATGGCTACACCTTC. Protein product: CASSIGLTLNYGYTF.

This chain joins TRBV18 and TRBJ1-1; no reliable D call. In germline, CDR1 is KGHSH, CDR2 LQKENI. V gave up 5 bases and J gave up 0 bases, with 10 bases separating them. CDR3 length equals 14 residues. CDR3 bases: TGTGCCAGCTCATCGACGGGTATGAACACTGAAGCTTTCTTT. Protein: CASSSTGMNTEAFF.